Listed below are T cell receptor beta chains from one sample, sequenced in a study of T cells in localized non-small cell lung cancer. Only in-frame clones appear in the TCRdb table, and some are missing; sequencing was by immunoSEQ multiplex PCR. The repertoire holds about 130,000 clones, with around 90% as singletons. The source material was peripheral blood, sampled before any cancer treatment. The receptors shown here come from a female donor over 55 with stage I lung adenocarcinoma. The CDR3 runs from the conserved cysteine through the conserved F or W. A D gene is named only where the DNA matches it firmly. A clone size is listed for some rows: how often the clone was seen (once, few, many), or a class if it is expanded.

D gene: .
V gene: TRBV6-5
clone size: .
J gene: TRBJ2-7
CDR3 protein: CASSYGTPTNEQYF
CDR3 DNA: TGTGCCAGCAGTTACGGGACTCCGACTAACGAGCAGTACTTC

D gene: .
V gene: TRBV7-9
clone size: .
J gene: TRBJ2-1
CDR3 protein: CASSLGARDSSYNEQFF
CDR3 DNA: TGTGCCAGCAGCTTAGGGGCGCGGGACTCTTCCTACAATGAGCAGTTCTTC

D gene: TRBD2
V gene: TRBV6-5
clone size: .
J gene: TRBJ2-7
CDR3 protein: CASSYRREGSYEQYF
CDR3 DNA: TGTGCCAGCAGTTACCGGCGGGAGGGCTCCTACGAGCAGTACTTC

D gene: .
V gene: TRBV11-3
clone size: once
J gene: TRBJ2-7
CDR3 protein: CASSLSNYERALYEQYF
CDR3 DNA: TGTGCCAGCAGCTTATCCAATTACGAGAGGGCCCTATACGAGCAGTACTTC

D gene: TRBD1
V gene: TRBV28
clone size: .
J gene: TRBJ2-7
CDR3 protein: CASSVRGTGPYEQYF
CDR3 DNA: TGTGCCAGCAGCGTAAGAGGGACAGGGCCCTACGAGCAGTACTTC

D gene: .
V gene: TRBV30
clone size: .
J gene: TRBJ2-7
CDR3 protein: CACDRTEQYF
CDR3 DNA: TGTGCCTGCGATAGAACCGAGCAGTACTTC

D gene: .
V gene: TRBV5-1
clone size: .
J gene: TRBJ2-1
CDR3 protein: CASSLDGVSSYNEQFF
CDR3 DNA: TGCGCCAGCAGCTTGGATGGGGTTAGCTCCTACAATGAGCAGTTCTTC

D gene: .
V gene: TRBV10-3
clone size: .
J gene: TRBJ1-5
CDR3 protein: CAISGTNQPQHF
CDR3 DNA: TGTGCCATCTCAGGGACCAATCAGCCCCAGCATTTT

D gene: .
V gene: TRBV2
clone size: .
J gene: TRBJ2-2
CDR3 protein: CASSAPWELFF
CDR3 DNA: TGTGCCAGCAGTGCCCCTTGGGAGCTGTTTTTT

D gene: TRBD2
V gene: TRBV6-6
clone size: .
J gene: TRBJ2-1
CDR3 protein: CASSYPGLENEQFF
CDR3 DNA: TGTGCCAGCAGTTATCCCGGACTAGAAAATGAGCAGTTCTTC

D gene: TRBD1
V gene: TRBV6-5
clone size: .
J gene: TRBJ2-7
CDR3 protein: CASRATGVEQYF
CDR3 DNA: TGTGCCAGCAGAGCGACAGGGGTCGAGCAGTACTTC

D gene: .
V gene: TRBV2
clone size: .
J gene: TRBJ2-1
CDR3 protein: CASSEWGEGAYEQFF
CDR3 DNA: TGTGCCAGCAGTGAATGGGGTGAGGGAGCCTATGAGCAGTTCTTC

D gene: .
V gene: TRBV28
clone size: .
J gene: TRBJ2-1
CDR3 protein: CASVWLNEQFF
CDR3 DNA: TGTGCCAGCGTTTGGCTGAATGAGCAGTTCTTC

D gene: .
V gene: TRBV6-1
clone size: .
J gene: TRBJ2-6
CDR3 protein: CASSPGGTGANVLTF
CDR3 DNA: TGTGCCAGCAGCCCAGGGGGGACTGGGGCCAACGTCCTGACTTTC

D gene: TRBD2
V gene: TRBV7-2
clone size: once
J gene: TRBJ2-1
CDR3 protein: CASARTSGSDEQFF
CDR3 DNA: TGTGCCAGCGCCCGGACTAGCGGGAGTGATGAGCAGTTCTTC

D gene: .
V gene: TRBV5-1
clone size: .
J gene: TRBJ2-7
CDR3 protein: CASSFVGRGVYEQYF
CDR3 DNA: TGCGCCAGCAGCTTTGTGGGGCGCGGGGTCTACGAGCAGTACTTC

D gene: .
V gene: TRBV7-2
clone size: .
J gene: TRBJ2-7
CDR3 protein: CASSLFPPSSYEQYF
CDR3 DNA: TGTGCCAGCAGCTTATTCCCACCAAGCTCCTACGAGCAGTACTTC

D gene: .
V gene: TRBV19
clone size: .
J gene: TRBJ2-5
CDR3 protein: CASSPGRGQETQYF
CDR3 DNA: TGTGCCAGTAGCCCAGGGAGAGGCCAAGAGACCCAGTACTTC

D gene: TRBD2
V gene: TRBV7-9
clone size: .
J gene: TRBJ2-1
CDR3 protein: CASSPGVAGGLDNEQFF
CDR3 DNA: TGTGCCAGCAGCCCAGGAGTAGCGGGAGGGTTGGACAATGAGCAGTTCTTC

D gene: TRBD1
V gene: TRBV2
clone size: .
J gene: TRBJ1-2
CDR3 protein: CASRGQGRYGYTF
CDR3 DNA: TGTGCCAGCAGAGGACAGGGGAGGTATGGCTACACCTTC

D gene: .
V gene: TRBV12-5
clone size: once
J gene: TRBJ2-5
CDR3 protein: CASGLGDRIQETQYF
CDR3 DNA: TGTGCTAGTGGTTTAGGGGACCGGATACAAGAGACCCAGTACTTC

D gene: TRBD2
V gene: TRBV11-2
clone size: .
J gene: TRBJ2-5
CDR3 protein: CASSLGLAGEETQYF
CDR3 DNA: TGTGCCAGCAGCTTAGGACTAGCGGGAGAAGAGACCCAGTACTTC

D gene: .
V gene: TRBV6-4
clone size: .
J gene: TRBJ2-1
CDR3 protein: CASSDEQDNEQFF
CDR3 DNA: TGTGCCAGCAGTGACGAACAGGATAATGAGCAGTTCTTC

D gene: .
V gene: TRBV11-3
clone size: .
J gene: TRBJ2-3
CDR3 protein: CASSLAGVTDTQYF
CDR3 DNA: TGTGCCAGCAGCTTAGCCGGAGTCACAGATACGCAGTATTTT

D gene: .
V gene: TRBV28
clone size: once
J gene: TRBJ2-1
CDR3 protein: CASSLWSHTRDEQFF
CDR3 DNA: TGTGCCAGCAGTTTATGGTCCCACACAAGGGATGAGCAGTTCTTC

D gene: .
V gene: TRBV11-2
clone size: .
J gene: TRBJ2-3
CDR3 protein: CASSFRGTSTDTQYF
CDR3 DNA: TGTGCCAGCAGCTTTCGGGGTACTAGCACAGATACGCAGTATTTT

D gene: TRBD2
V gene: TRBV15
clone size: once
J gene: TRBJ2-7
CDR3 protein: CATALGGAGGDEQYF
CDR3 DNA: TGTGCCACCGCGCTCGGAGGAGCGGGAGGTGACGAGCAGTACTTC

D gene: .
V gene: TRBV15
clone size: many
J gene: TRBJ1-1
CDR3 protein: CATSNPEEWAGGTEAFF
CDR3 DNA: TGTGCCACCAGCAATCCTGAAGAGTGGGCGGGGGGCACTGAAGCTTTCTTT

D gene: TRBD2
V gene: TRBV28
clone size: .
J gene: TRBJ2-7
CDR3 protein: CASSLLGGGSYEQYF
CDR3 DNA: TGTGCCAGCAGTCTGCTGGGGGGGGGATCGTACGAGCAGTACTTC